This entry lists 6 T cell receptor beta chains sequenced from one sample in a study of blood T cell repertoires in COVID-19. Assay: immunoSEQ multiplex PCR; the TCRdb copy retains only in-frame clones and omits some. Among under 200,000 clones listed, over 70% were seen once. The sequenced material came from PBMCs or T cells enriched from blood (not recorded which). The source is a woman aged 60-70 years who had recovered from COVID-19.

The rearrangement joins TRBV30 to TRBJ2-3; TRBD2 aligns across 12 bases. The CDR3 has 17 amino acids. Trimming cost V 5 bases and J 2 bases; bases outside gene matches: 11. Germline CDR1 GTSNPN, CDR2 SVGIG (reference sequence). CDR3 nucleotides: TGTGCCTGGGGACAGGTTTGGACTAGCGGGATCACAGATACGCAGTATTTT. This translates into CAWGQVWTSGITDTQYF. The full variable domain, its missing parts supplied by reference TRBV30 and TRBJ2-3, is SQTIHQWPATLVQPVGSPLSLECTVEGTSNPNLYWYRQAAGRGLQLLFYSVGIGQISSEVPQNLSASRPQDRQFILSSKKLLLSDSGFYLCAWGQVWTSGITDTQYFGPGTRLTVL.

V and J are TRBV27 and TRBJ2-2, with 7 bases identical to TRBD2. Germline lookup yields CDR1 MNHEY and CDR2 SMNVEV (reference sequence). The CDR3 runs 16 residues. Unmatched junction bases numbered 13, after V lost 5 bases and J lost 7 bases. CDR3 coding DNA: TGTGCCAGCAGTAGGCGCGGGAGTCTCTCCGGCGGGGAGCTGTTTTTT. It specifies CASSRRGSLSGGELFF.

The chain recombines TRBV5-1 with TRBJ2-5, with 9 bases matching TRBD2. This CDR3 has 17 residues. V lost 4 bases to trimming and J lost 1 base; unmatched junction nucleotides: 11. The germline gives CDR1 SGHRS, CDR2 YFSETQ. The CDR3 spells CASSSGLVAGAQETQYF. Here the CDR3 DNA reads TGCGCCAGCAGCAGTGGCTTGGTAGCGGGAGCCCAAGAGACCCAGTACTTC.

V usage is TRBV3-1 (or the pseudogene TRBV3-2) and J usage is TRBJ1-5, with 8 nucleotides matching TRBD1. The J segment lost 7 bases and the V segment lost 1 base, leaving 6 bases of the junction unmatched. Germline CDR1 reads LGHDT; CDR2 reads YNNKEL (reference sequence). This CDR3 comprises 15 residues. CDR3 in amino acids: CASSQGDRPRQPQHF. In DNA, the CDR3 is TGTGCCAGCAGCCAAGGGGACAGGCCGCGGCAGCCCCAGCATTTT.

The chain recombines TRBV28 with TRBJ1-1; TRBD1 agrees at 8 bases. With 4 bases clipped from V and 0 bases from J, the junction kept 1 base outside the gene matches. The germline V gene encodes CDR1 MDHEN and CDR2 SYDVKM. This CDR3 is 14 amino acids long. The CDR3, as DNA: TGTGCCAGCAGTTGGACAGGGTTGAACACTGAAGCTTTCTTT. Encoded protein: CASSWTGLNTEAFF.

The CDR3, as DNA: TGTGCCAGCAGCCCGGGGGGTGATACATATGGCTACACCTTC. It yields the protein CASSPGGDTYGYTF. The chain joins TRBV9 to TRBJ1-2, with D perhaps TRBD1 (5 bases). V was clipped by 4 bases and J by 5 bases, with 15 bases between them. Germline V gene sequence: CDR1 SGDLS, CDR2 YYNGEE. The CDR3 consists of 14 residues.